Each of the 15 T cell receptor beta chains below was sequenced from the same sample in a study of neoadjuvant nivolumab and ipilimumab in lung cancer. The protocol was immunoSEQ multiplex PCR, while the TCRdb copy is restricted to in-frame clones and leaves out a portion. This table has around 24,000 clones, 82% appearing once. The source material was tumor tissue, sampled after neoadjuvant nivolumab, alone or with ipilimumab, at or shortly before surgery. These receptor sequences come from an adult with non-small cell lung cancer.

This sequence joins TRBV29-1 and TRBJ1-2; D remains unclear. Deletions cut 3 bases from V and 8 bases from J, with 19 bases between. Germline V gene lookup returns CDR1 SQVTM and CDR2 ANQGSEA. This CDR3 is 14 amino acids long. The CDR3 DNA sequence: TGCAGCGTTGATGGGTTGACAATGGGAGTGGGCTACACCTTC. Translating it yields CSVDGLTMGVGYTF.

The V call is TRBV28, the J call TRBJ2-7; 10 bases fit TRBD2. Germline V gene lookup returns CDR1 MDHEN and CDR2 SYDVKM. The CDR3 runs 15 residues. Germline trimming cut 1 base from V and 3 bases from J; bases unmatched to any gene: 3. The CDR3 sequence is CASSLLAGGHYEQYF. The CDR3 bases are TGTGCCAGCAGTTTATTAGCGGGAGGTCACTACGAGCAGTACTTC.

The CDR3 region has the DNA TGCGCCAGCAGTGAGTCGGCACATGAAGCTTTCTTT. Protein sequence: CASSESAHEAFF. The genes are TRBV10-1 and TRBJ1-1, with unresolved D. CDR3 size: 12 residues. V dropped 0 bases and J dropped 7 bases, with 6 bases sitting between them. Per germline, CDR1 WNHNN and CDR2 SYGVQD (reference sequence).

This chain joins TRBV20-1 and TRBJ2-7, with 11 bases that match TRBD2. The CDR3 contains 11 residues. V lost 4 bases and J lost 11; bases outside the gene matches: 4. Germline V gene data show CDR1 as DFQATT and CDR2 as SNEGSKA (reference sequence). CDR3 region: CSATSSGRKYF. In DNA, the CDR3 is TGCAGTGCTACCTCTAGCGGGAGGAAGTACTTC.

This chain uses TRBV5-4 with TRBJ1-1; D is undetermined. From germline, CDR1 is SGHNT and CDR2 YYREEE (reference sequence). The V end was cut by 7 bases, the J end by 1 base, with 14 bases between. The CDR3 spans 14 residues. CDR3 amino acids: CASGDELPNTEAFF. CDR3 coding DNA: TGTGCCAGCGGCGACGAGTTACCGAACACTGAAGCTTTCTTT.

This chain connects TRBV5-6 to TRBJ1-1, with D possibly TRBD1 on 6 matching bases. V gave up 2 bases and J gave up 7 bases, with 21 bases separating them. CDR1 and CDR2 from the germline V gene are SGHDT and YYEEEE. CDR3 length equals 16 residues. The CDR3, as DNA: TGTGCCAGCAGCTTTTTTCACTACAGGGTCTTAGGTGAAGCTTTCTTT. This codes for CASSFFHYRVLGEAFF.

With respect to this clone: This sample also contains other DNA sequences that code for the same CDR3. The J gene is TRBJ1-2, the V gene TRBV7-9, with D uncertain. The V end was cut by 5 bases, the J end by 3 bases, with 10 bases between. The CDR3 length is 13 residues. Germline CDR1 is SEHNR and CDR2 is FQNEAQ (reference sequence). In DNA form, the CDR3 reads TGTGCCAGCAGCCTGGCGTTGGACTATGGCTACACCTTC. Protein product: CASSLALDYGYTF.

The chain employs TRBV6-5 and TRBJ2-7; the D call may be TRBD1 or TRBD2 (6 bases each). The ends were cut back, 6 bases at V and 5 bases at J, with 17 bases in the middle. The CDR3 loop spans 14 amino acids. In germline, CDR1 is MNHEY, CDR2 SVGAGI. As DNA, the CDR3 is TGTGCCAGCAGCCCGGGGGCGGAAGTCAACGAGCAGTACTTC. It translates to CASSPGAEVNEQYF.

The chain joins TRBV7-9 to TRBJ2-3; D might be TRBD1 or TRBD2, each matching 5 bases. The CDR3 runs 17 residues. Trimming removed 5 bases from V and 6 bases from J, with 24 bases in between. CDR1 is SEHNR, CDR2 FQNEAQ, per germline (reference sequence). The CDR3 is CASSRKGAGTLADTQYF. For the CDR3, the DNA is TGTGCCAGCAGCCGGAAAGGGGCCGGGACCCTCGCGGATACGCAGTATTTT.

A few counts support this clone. The CDR3 reads CAGDRGSGNTIYF. CDR3 nucleotides: TGTGCCGGTGACAGGGGTAGTGGAAACACCATATATTTT. This chain uses TRBV30 with TRBJ1-3; 8 nucleotides agree with TRBD1. The length of the CDR3 is 13 residues. J gave up 3 bases and V 8 bases, and 6 bases lay outside the gene matches. Germline CDR1 and CDR2: GTSNPN and SVGIG (reference sequence).

This chain connects TRBV6-1 to TRBJ1-5, with D hard to call. This CDR3 has 14 residues. Trimming stripped 3 bases from V and 5 bases from J, with 11 bases between. From germline, CDR1 is MNHNS and CDR2 SASEGT. CDR3 sequence (DNA): TGTGCCAGCAGTGAGATAGAGAGCCATCAGCCCCAGCATTTT. It is translated as CASSEIESHQPQHF.

The rearrangement uses TRBV19 and TRBJ2-1; D might be TRBD2 (5 bases). Germline values: CDR1 LNHDA, CDR2 SQIVND (reference sequence). The CDR3 spans 14 residues. V lost 10 bases and J lost 0, with 13 bases in between. The CDR3 spells CATVRDSSYNEQFF. The CDR3 nucleotides are TGTGCCACCGTCCGGGATAGCTCCTACAATGAGCAGTTCTTC.

The CDR3 loop is CASSLETGDREKLFF. In DNA form, the CDR3 reads TGCGCCAGCAGCTTGGAGACAGGGGATCGGGAAAAACTGTTTTTT. The genes are TRBV5-1 and TRBJ1-4; the match to TRBD1 covers 8 bases. J lost 8 bases, V lost 0 bases, and 6 bases had no gene match. The CDR3 loop spans 15 amino acids. CDR1 and CDR2 from the germline V gene are SGHRS and YFSETQ.

The J gene is TRBJ1-1, the V gene TRBV7-9; D is undetermined. The V end was cut by 7 bases, the J end by 6 bases, with 18 bases between. In germline, CDR1 is SEHNR, CDR2 FQNEAQ (reference sequence). This CDR3 has 14 residues. The DNA for the CDR3 is TGTGCCAGCATCTCAGGCCCCTTTGGCTCTGAAGCTTTCTTT. Translated: CASISGPFGSEAFF.

The rearrangement uses TRBV29-1 and TRBJ1-5; no definite D call. Deletions cut 1 base from V and 7 bases from J, with 11 bases between. CDR3 length: 13 amino acids. The germline V gene encodes CDR1 SQVTM and CDR2 ANQGSEA. The CDR3 DNA follows: TGCAGCGTTGAAGGAGGAGGGAACCAGCCCCAGCATTTT. Amino acid sequence: CSVEGGGNQPQHF.